The 11 T cell receptor beta chains presented below share a single source sample, sequenced in a study of blood T cell repertoires in COVID-19. Only in-frame clones appear in the TCRdb table, and some are missing; sequencing was by immunoSEQ multiplex PCR. The table shows 100,000 to 130,000 clones, with 75% to 95% occurring only once. Material: peripheral blood. Source of these receptors: a woman in her 30s with acute or convalescent COVID-19.

The V and J genes are TRBV5-4 and TRBJ2-2; D unresolved. The CDR3 covers 14 residues. CDR1 and CDR2 from the germline V gene are SGHNT and YYREEE (reference sequence). The CDR3 here is CVGSERPNTGELFF. The CDR3 nucleotides read TGTGTCGGGTCGGAAAGACCGAACACCGGGGAGCTGTTTTTT.

The chain is built from TRBV6-2 or TRBV6-3 and TRBJ1-1; perhaps TRBD1 as D (5 bases). Trimming pared 5 bases from V and 4 bases from J, leaving 14 bases between. The CDR3 consists of 14 residues. Germline loops: CDR1 MNHEY, CDR2 SVGEGT. The CDR3, as DNA: TGTGCCAGCAGTCCCACACAGACAGTCACTGAAGCTTTCTTT. As protein: CASSPTQTVTEAFF.

The chain employs TRBV5-4 and TRBJ2-7, with 7 bases aligning to TRBD1. Germline CDR1 and CDR2: SGHNT and YYREEE (reference sequence). Trimming removed 5 bases from V and 4 bases from J; junction bases left unmatched: 9. The CDR3 totals 14 residues. CDR3 protein: CASSSGGYGYEQYF. In DNA form, the CDR3 reads TGTGCCAGCAGTTCAGGGGGATACGGTTACGAGCAGTACTTC.

The rearrangement links TRBV7-9 to TRBJ2-5, with 9 bases that match TRBD1. J gave up 5 bases and V 5 bases, and 3 bases lay outside the gene matches. CDR3 length equals 13 residues. Germline assignment: CDR1 SEHNR and CDR2 FQNEAQ (reference sequence). This CDR3 reads CASSGQGRETQYF. CDR3 DNA sequence: TGTGCCAGCAGCGGACAGGGGCGGGAGACCCAGTACTTC.

The V gene is TRBV2, the J gene TRBJ2-2, with 7 bases matching TRBD1. The CDR3 loop spans 13 amino acids. After removal of 8 bases from V and 3 bases from J, the junction contained 3 bases not matched to a gene. Germline V gives CDR1 SNHLY, CDR2 FYNNEI. CDR3 protein: CASRQGYTGELFF. The CDR3 nucleotides read TGTGCCAGCCGACAGGGCTACACCGGGGAGCTGTTTTTT.

This clone was seen once. The chain links TRBV27 to TRBJ1-4; D perhaps matches TRBD1 (6 bases). This CDR3 is 16 amino acids long. Germline assignment: CDR1 MNHEY and CDR2 SMNVEV (reference sequence). Trimming took 5 bases from V and 8 from J, leaving 21 bases between them. The CDR3 loop is CASSPDSDSLGEKLFF. The CDR3 bases are TGTGCCAGCAGTCCAGACTCGGACAGTTTGGGGGAAAAACTGTTTTTT.

The V and J genes are TRBV11-2 and TRBJ2-1, with a weak D call TRBD2 (6 bases). With 1 base removed from V and 4 bases from J, the gap between germline ends came to 23 bases. The CDR3 has 19 amino acids. CDR1 is SGHAT, CDR2 FQNNGV, per germline. The CDR3 nucleotides are TGTGCCAGCAGCTTAGCCCTCGGACTACCCAGGAGTTCTTACAATGAGCAGTTCTTC. The encoded protein is CASSLALGLPRSSYNEQFF.

CDR3: CASSPGQPWDYGYTF. CDR3 coding DNA: TGTGCCAGCTCACCGGGACAGCCGTGGGACTATGGCTACACCTTC. The chain uses TRBV18 and TRBJ1-2, with 7 bases fitting TRBD1. With V trimmed by 3 bases and J by 3 bases, 7 bases remained unmatched. CDR1 is KGHSH, CDR2 LQKENI, per germline. The CDR3 runs to 15 residues.

The CDR3 DNA reads as TGTGCCAGCAGTTTAATGGACAGGGATGATTCACCCCTCCACTTT. Translation gives CASSLMDRDDSPLHF. This chain joins TRBV28 and TRBJ1-6; 8 nucleotides align to TRBD1. The CDR3 is 15 residues long. The germline V gene encodes CDR1 MDHEN and CDR2 SYDVKM. V lost 2 bases, J lost 8 bases, and 5 bases stayed unmatched.

The gene calls are TRBV14 and TRBJ1-2, with TRBD1 matching over 7 bases. CDR1 SGHDN and CDR2 FVKESK come from the germline V gene. The CDR3 runs 15 residues. V lost 4 bases to trimming and J lost 4 bases; unmatched junction nucleotides: 9. This CDR3 reads CASSPIDRVAYGYTF. The CDR3 DNA is TGTGCCAGCAGCCCGATCGACAGGGTAGCCTATGGCTACACCTTC.

The chain couples TRBV5-1 to TRBJ2-7; 12 nucleotides match TRBD2. CDR3 length equals 16 residues. Germline CDR1 is SGHRS and CDR2 is YFSETQ. Unmatched junction bases numbered 8, after V lost 0 bases and J lost 7 bases. CDR3 loop: CASSLGFGLAGGEQYF. DNA for the CDR3: TGCGCCAGCAGCTTGGGTTTTGGGCTAGCGGGAGGGGAGCAGTACTTC. Full variable domain (outside the CDR3, taken from reference TRBV5-1 and TRBJ2-7): KAGVTQTPRYLIKTRGQQVTLSCSPISGHRSVSWYQQTPGQGLQFLFEYFSETQRNKGNFPGRFSGRQFSNSRSEMNVSTLELGDSALYLCASSLGFGLAGGEQYFGPGTRLTVT.